This T cell receptor beta chain was documented in a study of T cell responses to AZD1222 COVID-19 vaccine. General observations from the study: Spike-wide coverage was observed for vaccine-associated CD4 TCRs, with dominant responses at 160-218 and 743-854. The donor cohort was predominantly white British with a female majority, and clonal diversity may have been underestimated.

Assay used: immunoSEQ multiplex PCR; TCRdb lists only in-frame clones, some missing. The table records about 140,000 clones, 75% to 95% of them present only once. Remarks on this clone: As yet, its antigen is unknown.

V gave up 6 bases and J gave up 3 bases; unmatched junction bases: 12. Germline V gene sequence: CDR1 SNHLY, CDR2 FYNNEI. This CDR3 has 17 residues. This clonotype was obtained from an adult in good health. The source material was peripheral blood, sampled on day 0 of AZD1222 vaccination. The chain employs TRBV2 and TRBJ2-7; 12 bases map to TRBD2. For the CDR3, the DNA is TGTGCCAGCAGAGCCACTCTAGCGGGGGGGCCTGGCTACGAGCAGTACTTC. Protein sequence: CASRATLAGGPGYEQYF.